Presented here are 29 T cell receptor beta chains from one specimen sequenced in a study of blood T cell repertoires in COVID-19. The table came from immunoSEQ multiplex PCR; TCRdb's copy has only in-frame clones and leaves some out. The repertoire consists of some 260,000 clones, with over 75% occurring once and the leading ten covering 0.65% to 0.8%. The sample taken for sequencing was peripheral blood. The receptors stem from a human donor in a cohort sampled during active COVID-19.

The chain carries TRBV3-1 (or the pseudogene TRBV3-2) and TRBJ2-2; D unresolved. V shed 1 base and J shed 6 bases, with 3 bases lying between them. Germline V CDR1 and CDR2: LGHDT, YNNKEL (reference sequence). CDR3 size: 12 residues. Written as DNA, the CDR3 is TGTGCCAGCAGCCAAGCCGCCGGGGAGCTGTTTTTT. It specifies CASSQAAGELFF.

This chain uses TRBV30 with TRBJ2-1, with 8 bases lining up with TRBD2. V lost 5 bases, J lost 3 bases, and 6 bases stayed unmatched. This CDR3 region has 14 residues. Germline values: CDR1 GTSNPN, CDR2 SVGIG (reference sequence). CDR3 sequence: CAWVGTSYYNEQFF. CDR3 DNA sequence: TGTGCCTGGGTCGGGACTAGTTACTACAATGAGCAGTTCTTC. The whole variable domain, filled in from reference TRBV30 and TRBJ2-1, reads SQTIHQWPATLVQPVGSPLSLECTVEGTSNPNLYWYRQAAGRGLQLLFYSVGIGQISSEVPQNLSASRPQDRQFILSSKKLLLSDSGFYLCAWVGTSYYNEQFFGPGTRLTVL.

The rearrangement links TRBV19 to TRBJ2-5, with D possibly being TRBD1 (6 bases). CDR1 and CDR2 from the germline V gene are LNHDA and SQIVND (reference sequence). This CDR3 contains 15 residues. The V end was cut by 5 bases, the J end by 3 bases, with 16 bases between. The CDR3 DNA is TGTGCCAGTAGTCAAATCTGGGGACACGAAGAGACCCAGTACTTC. Translating gives CASSQIWGHEETQYF.

The rearrangement joins TRBV5-1 to TRBJ2-7; 13 nucleotides match TRBD2. V lost 4 bases, J lost 4 bases, and 5 bases stayed unmatched. The CDR3 contains 15 residues. Germline V gene lookup returns CDR1 SGHRS and CDR2 YFSETQ. The CDR3 reads CASSILAGGNYEQYF. Written as DNA, the CDR3 is TGCGCCAGCAGCATACTAGCGGGAGGGAATTACGAGCAGTACTTC.

This clone was detected only a few times. V usage is TRBV6-6 and J usage is TRBJ1-1; 8 nucleotides match TRBD1. The CDR3 contains 15 residues. V gave up 2 bases and J gave up 7 bases; unmatched junction bases: 9. The V gene's germline CDR1 is MNHNY and CDR2 SVGAGI (reference sequence). CDR3 sequence (DNA): TGTGCCAGCAGTTACATGAGGTCAGGGGGCAATGAAGCTTTCTTT. It specifies CASSYMRSGGNEAFF.

The chain carries TRBV10-2 and TRBJ2-3; 9 bases align to TRBD2. The CDR3 has 17 residues. Trimming removed 7 bases from V and 0 bases from J; junction bases left unmatched: 11. Germline CDR1 is WSHSY and CDR2 is SAAADI. The CDR3 DNA reads TGCGCCAGCATAGGGTTGCAGCGGGGGGTTAGCACAGATACGCAGTATTTT. It codes for CASIGLQRGVSTDTQYF.

V is TRBV30 and J is TRBJ2-7, with a weak D call TRBD1 (5 bases). Trimming pared 5 bases from V and 2 bases from J, leaving 13 bases between. Germline V gene data show CDR1 as GTSNPN and CDR2 as SVGIG (reference sequence). This CDR3 is 13 amino acids long. The CDR3 coding sequence is TGTGCCTGGGGCCTACAGGCCACCTACGAGCAGTACTTC. It yields the protein CAWGLQATYEQYF.

DNA for the CDR3: TGTGCCACCCGGGGGGGCCTCAGGTACACGCAGTATTTT. Encoded protein: CATRGGLRYTQYF. The chain has TRBV6-5 and TRBJ2-3, with 8 bases fitting TRBD2. The ends lost 10 bases at V and 9 bases at J; junction bases unmatched: 12. Germline V gives CDR1 MNHEY, CDR2 SVGAGI. The CDR3 has 13 residues.

The V call is TRBV9, the J call TRBJ2-7; D possibly corresponds to TRBD2 (6 bases). Germline V lookup: CDR1 SGDLS, CDR2 YYNGEE. The CDR3 totals 17 residues. Between the trimmed V and J ends, which lost 4 bases and 3 bases, there was a span of 23 bases. CDR3 coding DNA: TGTGCCAGCAGCCCTCCCGACGGAGGGGCCCGGGGCTACGAGCAGTACTTC. This sequence encodes CASSPPDGGARGYEQYF.

J is TRBJ1-5 and V is TRBV11-2, with D maybe TRBD1 (5 bases). V lost 5 bases, J lost 7 bases, and 15 bases lay in between. CDR1 is SGHAT, CDR2 FQNNGV, per germline. The length of the CDR3 is 14 residues. The CDR3 DNA follows: TGTGCCAGCAGCCCCTTGGGGGGGGACCAGCCCCAGCATTTT. Protein: CASSPLGGDQPQHF.

A single count supports this clone. The chain employs TRBV11-2 and TRBJ2-3, with no clear D. The V end lost 5 bases, the J end lost 8 bases, and 11 bases lay between the germline ends. Germline lookup yields CDR1 SGHAT and CDR2 FQNNGV. The CDR3 runs 12 residues. CDR3 amino acids: CASSLASGTQYF. The CDR3 DNA is TGTGCCAGCAGCCTGGCCTCTGGTACGCAGTATTTT.

V and J are TRBV13 and TRBJ2-5, with D tentatively TRBD1 (6 bases). The V and J ends lost 4 bases and 1 base respectively, with 10 bases between them. CDR3 size: 14 residues. CDR1 and CDR2 from the germline V gene are PRHDT and FYEKMQ (reference sequence). In DNA, the CDR3 is TGTGCCAGCAGCTGGGGGCAGAGCCAAGAGACCCAGTACTTC. Encoded protein: CASSWGQSQETQYF.

The V and J genes are TRBV10-3 and TRBJ1-6, with 10 bases that match TRBD1. Unmatched junction bases numbered 10, after V lost 4 bases and J lost 1 base. In germline, CDR1 is ENHRY, CDR2 SYGVKD. The CDR3 totals 19 residues. The CDR3 here is CAISGKSGTGVSYNSPLHF. Here the CDR3 DNA reads TGTGCCATCAGTGGAAAATCCGGGACAGGGGTATCCTATAATTCACCCCTCCACTTT.

As concerns this clone: Mismatch with germline at one junction end may stem from a read error. The chain carries TRBV30 and TRBJ2-7; 15 bases agree with TRBD2. CDR1 GTSNPN and CDR2 SVGIG come from the germline V gene (reference sequence). The CDR3 consists of 14 residues. The CDR3 reads CAWSDSGTSGRMHF. In nucleotides, the CDR3 is TGTGCCTGGAGCGATTCCGGGACTAGCGGGAGGATGCACTTC.

This sequence joins TRBV5-8 and TRBJ1-1; maybe TRBD1 (5 bases). Trimming removed 0 bases from V and 8 bases from J, with 11 bases in between. CDR1 is SGHTS and CDR2 is YDEGEE in the germline V gene. CDR3 length: 13 amino acids. DNA for the CDR3: TGTGCCAGCAGCTTGGGGGGCGGTAGGGAAGCTTTCTTT. Residues: CASSLGGGREAFF.

The V and J genes are TRBV7-2 and TRBJ2-2; D gene unclear. V shed 1 base and J shed 1 base, with 7 bases lying between them. The CDR3 is 15 residues long. The germline CDR1 and CDR2 sequences are SGHTA and FQGNSA. CDR3 sequence: CASSLVVGNTGELFF. CDR3 coding DNA: TGTGCCAGCAGCTTAGTAGTCGGGAACACCGGGGAGCTGTTTTTT.

The CDR3 reads CASSQDPPGRGGNEQFF. CDR3 in DNA: TGCGCCAGCAGCCAAGATCCGCCGGGGCGGGGGGGCAATGAGCAGTTCTTC. The genes are TRBV4-1 and TRBJ2-1; 9 bases align to TRBD2. V gave up 0 bases and J gave up 6 bases; unmatched junction bases: 9. This CDR3 is built from 17 residues. Per germline, CDR1 MGHRA and CDR2 YSYEKL.

The rearrangement uses TRBV20-1 and TRBJ2-7; TRBD2 agrees at 10 bases. The V gene end was trimmed by 3 bases and the J gene end by 7 bases; junction bases not matched to a gene: 6. The CDR3 sequence is 13 residues long. Germline CDR1 is DFQATT and CDR2 is SNEGSKA (reference sequence). Written as DNA, the CDR3 is TGCAGTGCTAGTCCAGCGGGAGGGAGTGAGCAGTACTTC. It translates to CSASPAGGSEQYF.

V usage is TRBV4-3 and J usage is TRBJ2-3; 7 bases align to TRBD2. CDR3 length: 15 amino acids. The J segment lost 2 bases and the V segment lost 4 bases, leaving 6 bases of the junction unmatched. Per germline, CDR1 LGHNA and CDR2 YSLEER. DNA of the CDR3: TGCGCCAGCAGCCCCGCCGGGACTACCACAGATACGCAGTATTTT. It is translated as CASSPAGTTTDTQYF.

This chain links TRBV5-4 with TRBJ1-2; D is ambiguous. Germline-derived CDR1 and CDR2 are SGHNT and YYREEE (reference sequence). The V and J ends lost 1 base and 3 bases respectively, with 10 bases between them. This CDR3 spans 14 amino acids. The CDR3 sequence: CASSLTESHYGYTF. The CDR3 nucleotides read TGTGCCAGCAGCTTGACAGAGTCACACTATGGCTACACCTTC.

The chain has TRBV29-1 and TRBJ2-7, with TRBD1 identical over 8 bases. Losses at the gene ends were 8 bases for V and 5 bases for J; bases not matched to a gene: 8. CDR3 length equals 12 residues. CDR1 is SQVTM and CDR2 is ANQGSEA in the germline V gene. CDR3 loop: CSYRTGSHEQYF. For the CDR3, the DNA is TGCAGCTATCGGACAGGGTCCCACGAGCAGTACTTC.

Remarks on this clone: This sample also contains other DNA sequences that code for the same CDR3. The rearrangement joins TRBV3-1 (or the pseudogene TRBV3-2) to TRBJ1-1; the D gene is possibly TRBD1 (5 bases). From germline, CDR1 is LGHDT and CDR2 YNNKEL (reference sequence). V was cut by 4 bases and J by 2 bases, with 8 bases left in between. CDR3 size: 13 residues. CDR3 sequence (DNA): TGTGCCAGCAGCCCAAGGGGTAACACTGAAGCTTTCTTT. It is translated as CASSPRGNTEAFF.

The genes are TRBV7-3 and TRBJ2-2, with D hard to call. Per the germline V gene, CDR1 is SGHTA and CDR2 is FQGTGA. The CDR3 length is 14 residues. V lost 7 bases and J 4 bases, leaving 13 bases between the germline ends. CDR3 region: CASTLATGTGELFF. The CDR3 coding sequence is TGTGCCAGCACACTCGCAACTGGCACCGGGGAGCTGTTTTTT.

The rearrangement links TRBV20-1 to TRBJ2-7; a possible D gene is TRBD1 (6 bases). Germline V CDR1 and CDR2: DFQATT, SNEGSKA (reference sequence). The CDR3 has 11 amino acids. V was clipped by 6 bases and J by 6 bases, with 12 bases between them. CDR3 nucleotides: TGCAGTGCCAACCAGGGGACCGAGCAGTACTTC. Translating gives CSANQGTEQYF.

This chain links TRBV5-4 with TRBJ1-1, with D perhaps matching TRBD1 (5 bases). V was cut by 4 bases and J by 1 base, with 8 bases left in between. In germline, CDR1 is SGHNT, CDR2 YYREEE (reference sequence). The CDR3 has 13 amino acids. In DNA form, the CDR3 reads TGTGCCAGCAGCCATCAGGGGAACACTGAAGCTTTCTTT. It translates to CASSHQGNTEAFF.

This chain connects TRBV4-2 to TRBJ1-3; perhaps TRBD1 as D (6 bases). The germline V and J ends were trimmed by 5 bases and 2 bases, with 16 bases remaining between them. The length of the CDR3 is 16 residues. Germline CDR1 and CDR2: LGHNA and YNFKEQ. The CDR3 coding sequence is TGTGCCAGCAGCAGTATAAACAAGGGGGCTGGAAACACCATATATTTT. It translates to CASSSINKGAGNTIYF.

The chain has TRBV7-2 and TRBJ2-1; 7 positions agree with TRBD2. CDR1 SGHTA and CDR2 FQGNSA come from the germline V gene. This CDR3 spans 15 amino acids. Trimming at V came to 4 bases and at J to 3 bases, leaving 6 bases not matched to a gene. The CDR3 DNA reads as TGTGCCAGCAGCTCCAAGAGCGGGAACTACAATGAGCAGTTCTTC. It encodes CASSSKSGNYNEQFF.

This clone was seen once. The gene calls are TRBV6-2 or TRBV6-3 and TRBJ2-7; 7 nucleotides match TRBD1. This CDR3 comprises 14 residues. The germline V gene has CDR1 MNHEY and CDR2 SVGEGT. With 5 bases clipped from V and 4 bases from J, the junction kept 8 bases outside the gene matches. The CDR3 coding sequence is TGTGCCAGCAGTAACCTGGGACAGTCTTACGAGCAGTACTTC. Translation gives CASSNLGQSYEQYF.

V usage is TRBV5-1 and J usage is TRBJ1-1, with D unresolved. V dropped 6 bases and J dropped 4 bases, with 16 bases sitting between them. Germline-derived CDR1 and CDR2 are SGHRS and YFSETQ. The CDR3 sequence is 14 residues long. The CDR3 DNA follows: TGCGCCAGCACTTCGGAAGGCGCAGGCACTGAAGCTTTCTTT. Its protein product is CASTSEGAGTEAFF.